This TCR beta chain originates from a study of CXCR3-negative and CXCR3-positive naive CD8 T cells (dated by TCRdb to about 2019). Study-wide context: In total, about 130 million TRB reads were obtained, or roughly 1.5 +/- 0.3 million reads per library. Naive subsets from about 5 donors and memory cells from 3 donors were included in the TRBV-TRBJ cluster analysis. Diversity and physicochemical repertoire analyses were performed on about eleven donors pooled from two independent experiments. What the study reported, not specific to this receptor: Naive CXCR3-negative and CXCR3-positive cells from the same donor showed similar TRBV-TRBJ usage, whereas memory cells showed distinct patterns. TRB CDR3s from CXCR3-positive naive cells showed higher hydrophobicity (lower Kidera factor 4), lower energy, and higher strength and volume indices than CXCR3-negative naive cells. Repertoire diversity was comparably high in both naive subsets but much lower in memory CD8+ T cells. Because CXCR3 expression was partially decreased after cryopreservation, freshly isolated PBMCs were used for most assays. Surface CD5, linked to self-reactivity in mice, was comparable between naive subsets; TCR interaction strength was therefore also inferred from TRB CDR3 physicochemical properties.

Instrument on record: NextSeq 550. The Human TCR Profiling Kit (MiLaboratory) was used to make UMI-labeled 5' RACE TRB cDNA libraries. cDNA synthesis used the entire amount of extracted RNA, and PCR amplification then used the entire amount of cDNA produced. Libraries were prepared in parallel using an identical number of PCR cycles. The paper's data handling went like this. With a requirement of at least two reads per UMI, MIGEC and MiXCR extracted about 50,000 +/- 10,000 unique UMI-labeled TRB cDNA molecules per library. An average of 40,000 +/- 10,000 functional in-frame TRB CDR3 nucleotide clonotypes without stop codons was found per library. After each sample was downsampled to 5000 UMI-labeled TRB molecules, VDJtools was used to calculate diversity metrics such as normalized Shannon-Wiener and Chao1. VDJtools computed clonotype-size-weighted physicochemical properties of the central five CDR3 residues: interaction energy, strength, volume and Kidera factor 4. Reprocessed by TCRdb, the reads give a single entry per CDR3 protein sequence, without DNA. In this record, the V and J calls reflect TCRdb's handling and not the investigators' own analysis. The sample table on file contains about 120,000 distinct CDR3 sequences. The biggest ten clones account for 0.29% of the sample.

Concerning this clonotype: The specificity of this receptor is unknown.

Each CD8+ T cell subset was flow-sorted in triplicate, with 300,000 cells per subset placed directly into RLT lysis buffer. To keep memory contaminants out, a stringent definition of naive CD8+ T cells was applied: CD45RO-CCR7+CD27+CD95-. Peripheral blood mononuclear cells were isolated from buffy coats by standard density gradient centrifugation. A FACSAria III was used to flow-sort naive CXCR3-negative and CXCR3-positive CD8+ T cells. An RNeasy Mini Kit was used to extract total RNA from the sorted cells. The germline V gene supplies CDR1 KGHDR and CDR2 SFDVKD. Inclusive of the bounding cysteine and phenylalanine, the CDR3 is 13 residues long. The entry carries no DNA sequence.

The rearrangement combines TRBV24-1 with TRBJ2-5; as DNA is missing, the TRBD1 call by TCRdb cannot be tested. The sequenced sample consisted of naive CXCR3- CD8+ T cells from blood. What the cell subset or site label conveys for this sample: CD45RO-CCR7+CD27+CD95- naive CD8+ T cells lacking CXCR3 (TNR3-). This clonotype originated in a human donor in good health. Some clones in this sample may be carry-over from other donors' samples. CDR3 sequence: CATSNRVPETQYF.